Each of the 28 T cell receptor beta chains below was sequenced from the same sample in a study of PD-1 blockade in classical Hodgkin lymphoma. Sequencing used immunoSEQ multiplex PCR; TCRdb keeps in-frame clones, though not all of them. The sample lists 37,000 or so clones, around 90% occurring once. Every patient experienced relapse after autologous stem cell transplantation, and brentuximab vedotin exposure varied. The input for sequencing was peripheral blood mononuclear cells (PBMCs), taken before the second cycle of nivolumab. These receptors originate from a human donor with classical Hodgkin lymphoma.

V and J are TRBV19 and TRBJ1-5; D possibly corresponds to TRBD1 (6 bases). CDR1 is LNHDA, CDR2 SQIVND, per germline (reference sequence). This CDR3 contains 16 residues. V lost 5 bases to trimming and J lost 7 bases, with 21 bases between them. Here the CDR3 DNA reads TGTGCCAGTAGTTTAACCGGGACACGTAGGGGGCAGCCCCAGCATTTT. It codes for CASSLTGTRRGQPQHF. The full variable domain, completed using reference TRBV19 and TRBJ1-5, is DGGITQSPKYLFRKEGQNVTLSCEQNLNHDAMYWYRQDPGQGLRLIYYSQIVNDFQKGDIAEGYSVSREKKESFPLTVTSAQKNPTAFYLCASSLTGTRRGQPQHFGDGTRLSIL.

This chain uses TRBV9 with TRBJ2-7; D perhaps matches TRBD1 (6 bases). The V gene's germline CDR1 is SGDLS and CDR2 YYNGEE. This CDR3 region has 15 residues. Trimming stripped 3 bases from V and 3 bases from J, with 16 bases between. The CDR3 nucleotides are TGTGCCAGCAGCGCCTCCGGGACAAATCGCTACGAGCAGTACTTC. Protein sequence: CASSASGTNRYEQYF.

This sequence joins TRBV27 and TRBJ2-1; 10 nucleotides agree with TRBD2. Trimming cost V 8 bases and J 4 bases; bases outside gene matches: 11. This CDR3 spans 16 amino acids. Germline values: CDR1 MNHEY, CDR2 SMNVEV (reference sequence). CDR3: CASSPLAGATYNEQFF. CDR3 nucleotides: TGTGCCAGCTCCCCTCTAGCGGGAGCGACTTACAATGAGCAGTTCTTC.

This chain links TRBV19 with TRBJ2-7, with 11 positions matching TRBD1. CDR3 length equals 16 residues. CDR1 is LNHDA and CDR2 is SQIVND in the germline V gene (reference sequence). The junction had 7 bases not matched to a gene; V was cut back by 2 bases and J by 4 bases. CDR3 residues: CASSIYTGTGGYEQYF. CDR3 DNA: TGTGCCAGTAGTATATACACCGGGACAGGGGGATACGAGCAGTACTTC.

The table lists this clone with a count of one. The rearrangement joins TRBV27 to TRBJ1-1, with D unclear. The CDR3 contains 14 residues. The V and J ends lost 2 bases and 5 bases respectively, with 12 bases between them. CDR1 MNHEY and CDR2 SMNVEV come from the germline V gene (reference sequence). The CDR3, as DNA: TGTGCCAGCAGTTTAACACAATATCAGACTGAAGCTTTCTTT. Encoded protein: CASSLTQYQTEAFF.

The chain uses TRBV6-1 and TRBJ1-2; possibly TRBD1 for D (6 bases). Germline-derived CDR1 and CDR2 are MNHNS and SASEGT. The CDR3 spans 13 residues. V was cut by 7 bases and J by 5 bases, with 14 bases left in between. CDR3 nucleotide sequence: TGTGCCAGCATATCGACAGGTTTATATGGCTACACCTTC. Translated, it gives CASISTGLYGYTF.

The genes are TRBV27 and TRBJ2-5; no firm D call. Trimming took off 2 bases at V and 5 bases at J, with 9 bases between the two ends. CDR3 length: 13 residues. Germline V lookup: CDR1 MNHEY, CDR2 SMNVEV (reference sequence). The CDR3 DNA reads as TGTGCCAGCAGTTTACTGGATGGGGAGACCCAGTACTTC. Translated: CASSLLDGETQYF.

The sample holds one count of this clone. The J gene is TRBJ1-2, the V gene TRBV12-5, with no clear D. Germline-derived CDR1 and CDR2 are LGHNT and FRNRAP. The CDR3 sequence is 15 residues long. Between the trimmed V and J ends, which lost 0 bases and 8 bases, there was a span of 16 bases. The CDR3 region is CASGLVGLSPEGYTF. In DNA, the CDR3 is TGTGCTAGTGGTTTGGTCGGACTTAGCCCCGAGGGCTACACCTTC.

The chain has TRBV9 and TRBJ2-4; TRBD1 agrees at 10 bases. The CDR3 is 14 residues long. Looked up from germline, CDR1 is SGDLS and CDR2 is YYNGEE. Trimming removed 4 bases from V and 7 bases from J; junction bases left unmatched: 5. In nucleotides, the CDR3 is TGTGCCAGCAGCCAGACAGGGGGCGGGAACATTCAGTACTTC. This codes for CASSQTGGGNIQYF.

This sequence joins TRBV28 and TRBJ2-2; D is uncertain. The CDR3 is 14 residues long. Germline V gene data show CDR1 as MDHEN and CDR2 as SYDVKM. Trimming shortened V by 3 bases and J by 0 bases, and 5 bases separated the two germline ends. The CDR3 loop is CASSFLPNTGELFF. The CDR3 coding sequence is TGTGCCAGCAGTTTCTTGCCGAACACCGGGGAGCTGTTTTTT. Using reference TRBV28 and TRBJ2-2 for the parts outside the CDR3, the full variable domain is DVKVTQSSRYLVKRTGEKVFLECVQDMDHENMFWYRQDPGLGLRLIYFSYDVKMKEKGDIPEGYSVSREKKERFSLILESASTNQTSMYLCASSFLPNTGELFFGEGSRLTVL.

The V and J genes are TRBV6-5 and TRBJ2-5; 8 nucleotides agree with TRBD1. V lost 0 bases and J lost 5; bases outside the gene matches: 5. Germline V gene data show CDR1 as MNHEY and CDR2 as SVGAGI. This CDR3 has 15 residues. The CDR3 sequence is CASSYSGDRLETQYF. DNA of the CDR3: TGTGCCAGCAGTTACTCGGGGGACAGGTTGGAGACCCAGTACTTC.

The CDR3 loop is CASSRLAQSSYNEQFF. The CDR3 coding sequence is TGTGCCAGCAGCCGCCTAGCGCAGAGCTCCTACAATGAGCAGTTCTTC. The V call is TRBV28, the J call TRBJ2-1; TRBD2 is a possible D gene (6 bases). Germline CDR1 MDHEN, CDR2 SYDVKM. This CDR3 is built from 16 residues. The ends were cut back, 6 bases at V and 0 bases at J, with 15 bases in the middle.

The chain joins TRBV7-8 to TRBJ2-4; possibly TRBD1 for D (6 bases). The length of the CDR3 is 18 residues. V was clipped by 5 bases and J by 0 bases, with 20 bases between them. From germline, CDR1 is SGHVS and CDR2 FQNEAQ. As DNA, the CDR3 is TGTGCCAGCAGCGTCCATCTCGGACAGAAACTAGCCAAAAACATTCAGTACTTC. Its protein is CASSVHLGQKLAKNIQYF.

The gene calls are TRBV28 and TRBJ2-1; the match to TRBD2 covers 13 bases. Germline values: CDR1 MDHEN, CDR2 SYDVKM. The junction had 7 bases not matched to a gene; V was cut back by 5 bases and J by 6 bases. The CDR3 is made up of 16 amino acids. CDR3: CASSLPGLAGFNEQFF. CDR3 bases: TGTGCCAGCAGTCTCCCGGGACTAGCGGGGTTCAATGAGCAGTTCTTC.

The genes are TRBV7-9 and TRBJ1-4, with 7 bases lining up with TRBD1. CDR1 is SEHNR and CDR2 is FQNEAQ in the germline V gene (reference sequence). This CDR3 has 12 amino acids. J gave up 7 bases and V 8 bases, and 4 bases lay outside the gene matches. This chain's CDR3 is CASSGTAEKLFF. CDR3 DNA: TGTGCCAGCTCCGGGACAGCTGAAAAACTGTTTTTT.

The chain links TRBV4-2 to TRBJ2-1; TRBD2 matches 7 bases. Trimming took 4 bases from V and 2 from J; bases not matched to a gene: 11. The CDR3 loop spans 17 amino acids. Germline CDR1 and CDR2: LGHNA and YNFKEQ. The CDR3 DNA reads TGTGCCAGCAGCCCCGGTGCGGGAGAACAACCCTACAATGAGCAGTTCTTC. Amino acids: CASSPGAGEQPYNEQFF.

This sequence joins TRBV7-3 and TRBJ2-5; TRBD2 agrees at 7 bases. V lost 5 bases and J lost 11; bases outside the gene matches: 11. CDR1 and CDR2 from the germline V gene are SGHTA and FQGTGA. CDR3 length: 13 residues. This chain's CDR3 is CASSPGLRGEQYF. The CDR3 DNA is TGTGCCAGCAGCCCCGGACTTCGGGGGGAGCAGTACTTC.

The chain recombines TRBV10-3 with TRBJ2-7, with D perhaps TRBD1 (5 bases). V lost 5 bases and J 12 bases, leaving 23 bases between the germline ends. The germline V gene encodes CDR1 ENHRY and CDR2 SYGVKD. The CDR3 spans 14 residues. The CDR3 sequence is CAISLGQGSLFRYF. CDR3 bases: TGTGCCATCAGTCTTGGGCAGGGTTCTTTGTTTCGGTACTTC.

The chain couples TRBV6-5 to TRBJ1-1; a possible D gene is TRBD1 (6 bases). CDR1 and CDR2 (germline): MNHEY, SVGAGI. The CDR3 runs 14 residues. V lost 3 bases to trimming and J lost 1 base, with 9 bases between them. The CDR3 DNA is TGTGCCAGCAGTTATTTCAGGGGGAACACTGAAGCTTTCTTT. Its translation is CASSYFRGNTEAFF.

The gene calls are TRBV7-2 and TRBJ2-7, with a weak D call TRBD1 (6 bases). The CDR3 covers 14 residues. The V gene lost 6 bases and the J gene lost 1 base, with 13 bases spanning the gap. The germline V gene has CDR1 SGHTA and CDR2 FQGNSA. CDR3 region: CASSQGFDSYEQYF. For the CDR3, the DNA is TGTGCCAGCAGTCAGGGGTTTGATTCCTACGAGCAGTACTTC. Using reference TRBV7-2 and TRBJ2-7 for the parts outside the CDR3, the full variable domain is GAGVSQSPSNKVTEKGKDVELRCDPISGHTALYWYRQSLGQGLEFLIYFQGNSAPDKSGLPSDRFSAERTGGSVSTLTIQRTQQEDSAVYLCASSQGFDSYEQYFGPGTRLTVT.

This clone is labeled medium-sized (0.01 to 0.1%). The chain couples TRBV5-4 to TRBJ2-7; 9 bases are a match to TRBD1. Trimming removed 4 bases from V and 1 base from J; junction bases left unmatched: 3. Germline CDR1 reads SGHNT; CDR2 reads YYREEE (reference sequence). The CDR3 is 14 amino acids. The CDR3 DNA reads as TGTGCCAGCAGCCGGGACAGGGTATCCTACGAGCAGTACTTC. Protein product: CASSRDRVSYEQYF.

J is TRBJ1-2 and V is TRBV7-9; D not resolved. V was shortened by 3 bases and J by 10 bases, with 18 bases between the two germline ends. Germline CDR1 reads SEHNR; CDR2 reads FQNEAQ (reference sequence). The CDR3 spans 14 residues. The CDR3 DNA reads TGTGCCAGCAGCTTCCTGCAGGTTCATAATTTCTACACCTTC. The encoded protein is CASSFLQVHNFYTF.

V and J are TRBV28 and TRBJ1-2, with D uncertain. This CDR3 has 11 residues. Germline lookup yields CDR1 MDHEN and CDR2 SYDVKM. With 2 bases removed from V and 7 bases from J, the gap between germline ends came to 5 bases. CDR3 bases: TGTGCCAGCAGTTTAGTGGGTGGCTACACCTTC. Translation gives CASSLVGGYTF.

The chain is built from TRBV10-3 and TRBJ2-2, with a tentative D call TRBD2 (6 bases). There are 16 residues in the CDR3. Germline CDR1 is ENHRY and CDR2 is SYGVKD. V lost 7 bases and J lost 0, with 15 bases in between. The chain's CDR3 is CAIKNSPSANTGELFF. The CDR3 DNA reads TGTGCCATCAAGAACTCTCCTAGCGCGAACACCGGGGAGCTGTTTTTT.

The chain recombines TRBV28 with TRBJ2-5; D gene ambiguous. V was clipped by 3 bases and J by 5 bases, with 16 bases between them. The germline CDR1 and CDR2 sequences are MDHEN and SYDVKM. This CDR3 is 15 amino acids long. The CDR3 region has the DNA TGTGCCAGCAGTTTCCCCCCAAGACTCGAGGAGACCCAGTACTTC. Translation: CASSFPPRLEETQYF.

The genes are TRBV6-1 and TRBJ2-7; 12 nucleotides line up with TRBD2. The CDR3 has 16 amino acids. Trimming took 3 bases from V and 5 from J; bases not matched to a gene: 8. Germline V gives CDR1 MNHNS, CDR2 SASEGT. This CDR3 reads CASSEGAWTSGNEQYF. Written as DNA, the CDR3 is TGTGCCAGCAGTGAGGGTGCGTGGACTAGCGGGAACGAGCAGTACTTC.

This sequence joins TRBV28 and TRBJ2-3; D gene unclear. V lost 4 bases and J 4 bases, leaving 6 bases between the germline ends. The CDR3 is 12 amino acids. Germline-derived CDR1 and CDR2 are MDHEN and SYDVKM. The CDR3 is CASSSSSDTQYF. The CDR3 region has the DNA TGTGCCAGCAGTTCCTCGTCAGATACGCAGTATTTT.

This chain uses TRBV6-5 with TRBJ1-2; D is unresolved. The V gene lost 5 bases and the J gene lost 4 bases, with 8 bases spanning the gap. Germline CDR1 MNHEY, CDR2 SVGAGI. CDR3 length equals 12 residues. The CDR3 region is CASSLNPYGYTF. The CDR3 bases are TGTGCCAGCAGTCTAAACCCCTATGGCTACACCTTC.